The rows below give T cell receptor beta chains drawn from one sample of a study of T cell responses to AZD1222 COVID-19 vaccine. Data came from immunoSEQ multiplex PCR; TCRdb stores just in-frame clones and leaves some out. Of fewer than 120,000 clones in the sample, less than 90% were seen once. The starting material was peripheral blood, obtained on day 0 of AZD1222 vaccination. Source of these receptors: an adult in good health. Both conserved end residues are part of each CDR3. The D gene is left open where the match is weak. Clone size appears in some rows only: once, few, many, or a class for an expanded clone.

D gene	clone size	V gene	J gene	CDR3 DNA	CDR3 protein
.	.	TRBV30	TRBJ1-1	TGTGCCTGGAGTTTCGTAAACACTGAAGCTTTCTTT	CAWSFVNTEAFF
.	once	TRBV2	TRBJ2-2	TGTGCCAGCAGCAGACAGACGAACACCGGGGAGCTGTTTTTT	CASSRQTNTGELFF
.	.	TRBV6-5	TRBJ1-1	TGTGCCAGCAGGTCTGGGGATATGAACACTGAAGCTTTCTTT	CASRSGDMNTEAFF
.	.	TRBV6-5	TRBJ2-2	TGTGCCAGCAGTTATCCGAACACCGGGGAGCTGTTTTTT	CASSYPNTGELFF
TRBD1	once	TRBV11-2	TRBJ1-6	TGTGCCAGCACCCTCCAGGGGGCGGATTCACCCCTCCACTTT	CASTLQGADSPLHF
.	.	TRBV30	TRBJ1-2	TGTGCCTGGGACGACCTAGGGCAAGGGTATGGCTACACCTTC	CAWDDLGQGYGYTF
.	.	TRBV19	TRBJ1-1	TGTGCCAGTGGGCAGGCCCTCATGAACACTGAAGCTTTCTTT	CASGQALMNTEAFF
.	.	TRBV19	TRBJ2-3	TGTGCCAGTAGTATGGGCGGCAGTGCGCAGTATTTT	CASSMGGSAQYF
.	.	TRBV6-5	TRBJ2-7	TGTGCCAGCATCCCAAGGCGGCGCTCCTACGAGCAGTACTTC	CASIPRRRSYEQYF
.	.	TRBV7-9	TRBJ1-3	TGTGCCAGCAGCTTCCTCAGCAGGACTGGAAACACCATATATTTT	CASSFLSRTGNTIYF
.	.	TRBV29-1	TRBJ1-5	TGCAGCGTTGAGGGGTCGGGGCAGCCCCAGCATTTT	CSVEGSGQPQHF
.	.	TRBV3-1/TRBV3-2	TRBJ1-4	TGTGCCAGCACCGGGACTCGGCGGGAAAAACTGTTTTTT	CASTGTRREKLFF
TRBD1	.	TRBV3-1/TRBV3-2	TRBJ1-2	TGTGCCAGCAGCCAAAGGGGGACAGGGTACTATGGCTACACCTTC	CASSQRGTGYYGYTF
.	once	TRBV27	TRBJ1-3	TGTGCCAGCAGTTTACAGGGTATAGGTGGAAACACCATATATTTT	CASSLQGIGGNTIYF
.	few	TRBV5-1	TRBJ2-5	TGCGCCAGCAGCCAACAAGAGACCCAGTACTTC	CASSQQETQYF
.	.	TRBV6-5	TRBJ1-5	TGTGCCAGCAGTTACCGGGGGGCTGAGACGGAGCCCCAGCATTTT	CASSYRGAETEPQHF
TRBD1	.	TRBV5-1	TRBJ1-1	TGCGCCAGCAGCTACACAGGGGGTGGTACTGAAGCTTTCTTT	CASSYTGGGTEAFF
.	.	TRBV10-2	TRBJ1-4	TGCGCCAGCAGCTCTCAGGAAATTAATGAAAAACTGTTTTTT	CASSSQEINEKLFF
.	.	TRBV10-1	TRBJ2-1	TGCGCCAGCAGTGTCGCGGGTAGGGACAATGAGCAGTTCTTC	CASSVAGRDNEQFF
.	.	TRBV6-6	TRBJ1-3	TGTGCCAGCACGGTCGGACAAGGAAACACCATATATTTT	CASTVGQGNTIYF
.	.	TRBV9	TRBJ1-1	TGTGCCAGCAGCATCGAGGCGATGAACACTGAAGCTTTCTTT	CASSIEAMNTEAFF
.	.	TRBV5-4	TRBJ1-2	TGTGCCAGCAGCTCCGGGACAACTCCCGCTGGGTCCTATGGCTACACCTTC	CASSSGTTPAGSYGYTF
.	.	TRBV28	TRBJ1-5	TGTGCCAGCGGAGCAAGCTCGGACAGTCGGCCCCAGCATTTT	CASGASSDSRPQHF
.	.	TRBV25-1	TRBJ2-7	TGTGCCAGCAGTGAGCCGGATTCCTACGAGCAGTACTTC	CASSEPDSYEQYF
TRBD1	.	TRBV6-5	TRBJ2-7	TGTGCCAGCGGCAGGGACAGACTATTCTACGAGCAGTACTTC	CASGRDRLFYEQYF
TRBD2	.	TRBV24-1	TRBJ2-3	TGTGCCACCAGTGGCCGCGGGGCGGGAGACGAGGATACGCAGTATTTT	CATSGRGAGDEDTQYF
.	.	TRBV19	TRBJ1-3	TGTGCCAGTAGTGGAGGGACATCAAACACCATATATTTT	CASSGGTSNTIYF
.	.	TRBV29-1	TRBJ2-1	TGCAGCGTTTCAAGTCCGGGTGAGCAGTTCTTC	CSVSSPGEQFF
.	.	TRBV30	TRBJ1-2	TGTGCCTGGAGTGTAGGACTGATCTATGGCTACACCTTC	CAWSVGLIYGYTF
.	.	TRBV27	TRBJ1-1	TGTGCCAGCAGTTCCTATTGGGAGGTTGGGAACACTGAAGCTTTCTTT	CASSSYWEVGNTEAFF
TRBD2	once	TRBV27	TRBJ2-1	TGTGCCAGCAGTTTTGGGGGACTAGCGACGAATGAGCAGTTCTTC	CASSFGGLATNEQFF
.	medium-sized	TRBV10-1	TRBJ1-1	TGCGCCAGCAGTGATGGTGGCACTGAAGCTTTCTTT	CASSDGGTEAFF
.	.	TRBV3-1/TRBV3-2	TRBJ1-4	TGTGCCAGCAGCCATTTTCGGACGGGGGAAAAACTGTTTTTT	CASSHFRTGEKLFF
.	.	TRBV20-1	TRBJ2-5	TGCAGTGCTAGCGCTGAGACCCAGTACTTC	CSASAETQYF
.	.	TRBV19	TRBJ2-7	TGTGCCAGTAGTAGCCCTGGAAAGGGAGGCGAGCAGTACTTC	CASSSPGKGGEQYF
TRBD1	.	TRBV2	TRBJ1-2	TGTGCCAGCAACCGGGACAGCGTCTATGGCTACACCTTC	CASNRDSVYGYTF
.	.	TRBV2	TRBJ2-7	TGTGCCAGCAGTGACTTGAACGAGCAGTACTTC	CASSDLNEQYF
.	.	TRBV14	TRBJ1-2	TGTGCCAGCAGCCAGCTAACCGGGGGATATGGCTACACCTTC	CASSQLTGGYGYTF